The present TCR beta chain was sequenced within a study of cytotoxic CD8 clonotypes in ibrutinib-treated CLL. This CDR3 contains 15 residues. The germline V gene encodes CDR1 SGDLS and CDR2 YYNGEE. V lost 4 bases, J lost 4 bases, and 10 bases stayed unmatched. Produced via immunoSEQ multiplex PCR; TCRdb's table is partial and in-frame only. The sample yields roughly 100,000 clones, around 80% seen once. This sequence joins TRBV9 and TRBJ1-2; 7 nucleotides line up with TRBD1. The clonotype comes from a human donor with chronic lymphocytic leukemia. Source: PBMCs, taken after 12 months of ibrutinib treatment. CDR3 bases: TGTGCCAGCAGCCCGGGACAGCTAGTAACCTATGGCTACACCTTC. Translation gives CASSPGQLVTYGYTF.